These T cell receptor beta chains were read from a single sample in a study of cytomegalovirus exposure and HLA in healthy donors. Libraries were prepared by immunoSEQ multiplex PCR; TCRdb keeps only in-frame clonotypes and omits some of them. Of around 140,000 clones listed, around 78% are singletons. Input material: PBMCs. These receptors were taken from a woman in her 40s in good health and CMV-seropositive. CDR3s include the opening cysteine and the closing phenylalanine or tryptophan. D genes are given only for firm matches. A row's size may be missing; if present it is once, few, many or a size class.

j_gene	d_gene	abundance	v_gene	CDR3aa	CDR3nt
TRBJ2-7	TRBD1	few	TRBV6-1	CASSRTGGGYEQYF	TGTGCCAGCAGTAGGACAGGGGGCGGTTACGAGCAGTACTTC
TRBJ2-7	TRBD2	few	TRBV29-1	CSVEVTSGRAYEQYF	TGCAGCGTTGAAGTAACTAGCGGGAGGGCCTACGAGCAGTACTTC
TRBJ1-2	-	-	TRBV30	CAWSGFLAATYGYTF	TGTGCCTGGAGTGGATTCTTGGCGGCGACCTATGGCTACACCTTC
TRBJ2-7	-	-	TRBV6-1	CASSEGGYRDLSYEQYF	TGTGCCAGCAGTGAAGGTGGCTACAGAGACCTCTCCTACGAGCAGTACTTC
TRBJ2-7	-	once	TRBV28	CASSRGTSSRGYEQYF	TGTGCCAGCAGTCGCGGGACCTCTTCGAGGGGCTACGAGCAGTACTTC
TRBJ1-3	TRBD1	-	TRBV5-1	CASSLAPGGSGNTIYF	TGCGCCAGCAGCTTGGCCCCAGGGGGCTCTGGAAACACCATATATTTT
TRBJ2-6	TRBD2	-	TRBV7-2	CASSSGLGATGANVLTF	TGTGCCAGCAGCTCCGGACTAGGGGCGACTGGGGCCAACGTCCTGACTTTC
TRBJ2-5	TRBD2	-	TRBV5-1	CASSISGSNGQETQYF	TGCGCCAGCAGCATTAGCGGGAGTAACGGGCAAGAGACCCAGTACTTC
TRBJ1-1	-	-	TRBV18	CASSPPGGGTEAFF	TGTGCCAGCTCACCTCCGGGAGGGGGCACTGAAGCTTTCTTT
TRBJ2-2	-	-	TRBV6-5	CASSYFPAANTGELFF	TGTGCCAGCAGTTACTTTCCAGCGGCGAACACCGGGGAGCTGTTTTTT
TRBJ1-5	-	-	TRBV5-1	CASNWGPYSNQPQHF	TGCGCCAGCAACTGGGGCCCCTATAGCAATCAGCCCCAGCATTTT
TRBJ2-3	-	-	TRBV5-6	CASSLGADTQYF	TGTGCCAGCAGCTTGGGAGCAGATACGCAGTATTTT
TRBJ2-2	-	once	TRBV27	CASRPGTLNTGELFF	TGTGCCAGCCGCCCCGGGACACTTAACACCGGGGAGCTGTTTTTT
TRBJ2-2	-	-	TRBV28	CVHSEPGGELFF	TGTGTTCACTCGGAGCCCGGCGGGGAGCTGTTTTTT
TRBJ2-1	-	-	TRBV29-1	CSVYWVGLGYNEQFF	TGCAGCGTTTACTGGGTGGGGCTGGGCTACAATGAGCAGTTCTTC
TRBJ2-7	-	-	TRBV6-5	CASSTAAFSYEQYF	TGTGCCAGCAGTACAGCCGCTTTCTCCTACGAGCAGTACTTC
TRBJ2-5	-	-	TRBV7-9	CASGQVGPETQYF	TGTGCCAGCGGCCAGGTGGGGCCGGAGACCCAGTACTTC
TRBJ2-1	-	-	TRBV7-3	CASSASSSNEQFF	TGTGCCAGCAGCGCCTCCTCTAGCAATGAGCAGTTCTTC
TRBJ2-7	TRBD2	-	TRBV23-1	CASSQSREERERSYEQYF	TGCGCCAGCAGTCAATCCCGTGAGGAGCGGGAGCGTTCCTACGAGCAGTACTTC
TRBJ2-3	TRBD2	-	TRBV6-5	CASSSPASGRTDTQYF	TGTGCCAGCAGTTCCCCGGCTAGCGGGAGGACAGATACGCAGTACTTT
TRBJ2-3	TRBD2	-	TRBV6-6	CASSRGSASTDTQYF	TGTGCCAGCAGTCGCGGGAGTGCTAGCACAGATACGCAGTATTTT
TRBJ2-1	TRBD2	-	TRBV7-9	CASSLRLAGGSDEQFF	TGTGCCAGCAGCTTGAGACTAGCGGGAGGATCAGATGAGCAGTTCTTC
TRBJ1-1	-	-	TRBV14	CASSHHDSTEAFF	TGTGCCAGCAGCCATCACGACAGCACTGAAGCTTTCTTT
TRBJ2-7	TRBD2	-	TRBV4-2	CASSQGAGGLSYEQYF	TGTGCCAGCAGCCAAGGAGCGGGAGGGCTTTCCTACGAGCAGTACTTC
TRBJ1-2	TRBD1	-	TRBV6-6	CASSSGTVYGYTF	TGTGCCAGCAGTTCCGGGACAGTCTATGGCTACACCTTC
TRBJ1-2	-	once	TRBV19	CASRNRGYGYTF	TGTGCCAGTAGGAACCGGGGTTATGGCTACACCTTC
TRBJ2-1	TRBD2	-	TRBV4-2	CASSQDPLAGGRNEQFF	TGTGCCAGCAGCCAAGATCCTCTAGCGGGAGGAAGGAATGAGCAGTTCTTC
TRBJ2-3	TRBD2	few	TRBV29-1	CSVEPVGGYGVAGLKTDTQYF	TGCAGCGTTGAACCGGTCGGGGGGTATGGGGTAGCGGGACTTAAGACAGATACGCAGTATTTT
TRBJ1-2	-	-	TRBV9	CASSPDSYYGYTF	TGTGCCAGCAGCCCCGACTCTTACTATGGCTACACCTTC